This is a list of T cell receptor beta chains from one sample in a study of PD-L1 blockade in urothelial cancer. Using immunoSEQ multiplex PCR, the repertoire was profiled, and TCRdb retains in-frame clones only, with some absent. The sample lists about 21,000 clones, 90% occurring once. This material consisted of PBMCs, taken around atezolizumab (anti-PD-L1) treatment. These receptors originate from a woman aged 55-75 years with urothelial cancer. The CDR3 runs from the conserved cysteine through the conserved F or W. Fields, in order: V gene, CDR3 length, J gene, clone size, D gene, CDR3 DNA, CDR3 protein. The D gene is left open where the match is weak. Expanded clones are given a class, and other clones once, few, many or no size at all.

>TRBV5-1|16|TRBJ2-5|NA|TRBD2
TGCGCCAGCAGCATAGGGACTAGCGGGAGGGTTGAGACCCAGTACTTC
CASSIGTSGRVETQYF
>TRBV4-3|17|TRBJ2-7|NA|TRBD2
TGCGCCAGCAGCCCGGGGGGTGTCAGGGATGGATCCTACGAGCAGTACTTC
CASSPGGVRDGSYEQYF
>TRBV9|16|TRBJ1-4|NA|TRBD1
TGTGCCAGCAGCGCAAATCCGGGACAGGGTGGTGAAAAACTGTTTTTT
CASSANPGQGGEKLFF
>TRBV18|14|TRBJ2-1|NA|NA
TGTGCCAGCTCACCACTCAGAAGCGTTGATGAGCAGTTCTTC
CASSPLRSVDEQFF
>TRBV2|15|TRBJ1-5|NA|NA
TGTGCCAGCAGTGATGGTTACATCAGCAATCAGCCCCAGCATTTT
CASSDGYISNQPQHF
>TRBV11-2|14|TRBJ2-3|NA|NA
TGTGCCAGTCGGGACTCTTCCTTCACAGATACGCAGTATTTT
CASRDSSFTDTQYF
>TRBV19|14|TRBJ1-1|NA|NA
TGTGCCAGTAACCCAAAGGGGGACACCCGAGAAGCTTTCTTT
CASNPKGDTREAFF
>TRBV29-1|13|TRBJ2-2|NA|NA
TGCAGCGCACGATACAGTGGCACCGGGGAGCTGTTTTTT
CSARYSGTGELFF
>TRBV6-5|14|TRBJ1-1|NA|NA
TGTGCCAGCAGTTATTCGCGGGGCAGGGATGAAGCTTTCTTT
CASSYSRGRDEAFF
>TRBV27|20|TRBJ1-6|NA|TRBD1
TGTGCCAGCAGTTTTAGGGGACCCGGGACAGGGAATAGTGGGTTTGCGCCCCTCCACTTT
CASSFRGPGTGNSGFAPLHF
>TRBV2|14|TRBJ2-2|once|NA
TGTGCCAGCAGTGGCAGGACTAACACCGGGGAGCTGTTTTTT
CASSGRTNTGELFF
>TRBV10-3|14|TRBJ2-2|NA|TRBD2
TGTGCCATCAGAGGGACTACCAACACCGGGGAGCTGTTTTTT
CAIRGTTNTGELFF
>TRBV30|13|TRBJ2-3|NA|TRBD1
TGTGCCTGGACTGGACAGGGCGCAGATACGCAGTATTTT
CAWTGQGADTQYF
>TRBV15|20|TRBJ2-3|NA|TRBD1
TGTGCCACCAGCACCGCTACCCGAGGAGAAAGGGGGCGCGTTTTGGATACGCAGTATTTT
CATSTATRGERGRVLDTQYF
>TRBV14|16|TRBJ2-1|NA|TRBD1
TGTGCCAGCAGCCAAGGGGGACAGGGGGCGAACCATGAGCAGTTCTTC
CASSQGGQGANHEQFF
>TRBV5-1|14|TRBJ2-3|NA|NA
TGCGCCAGCAGCCCGTCTAGCGCTCGAGATACGCAGTATTTT
CASSPSSARDTQYF
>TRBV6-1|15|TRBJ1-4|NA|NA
TGTGCCAGCAGCGCCCAGCCCGGGGTGGTCGAAAAACTGTTTTTT
CASSAQPGVVEKLFF
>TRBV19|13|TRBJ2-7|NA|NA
TGTGCCAGTAGTCCAGGGGTCCCCTACGAGCAGTACTTC
CASSPGVPYEQYF
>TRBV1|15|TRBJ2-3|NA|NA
TGCACCAGCAGACCCCGGCACAGGGAAGCAGATACGCAGTATTTT
CTSRPRHREADTQYF
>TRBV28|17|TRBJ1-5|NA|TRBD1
TGTGCCAGCAGTTCAAGGACAGGGATTTATAGCAATCAGCCCCAGCATTTT
CASSSRTGIYSNQPQHF
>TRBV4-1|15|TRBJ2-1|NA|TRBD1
TGCGCCAGCAGCCAAGGGGTGGGACAGGGGATTGAGCAGTTCTTC
CASSQGVGQGIEQFF
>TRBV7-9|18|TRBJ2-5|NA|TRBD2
TGTGCCAGCAGCTTAGACCGGACTAGCGGGAGGGCCCGGGAGACCCAGTACTTC
CASSLDRTSGRARETQYF
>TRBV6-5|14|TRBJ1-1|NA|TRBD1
TGTGCCAGCAGTTACCTCGACAGGGGGGGGAGAGCTTTCTTT
CASSYLDRGGRAFF
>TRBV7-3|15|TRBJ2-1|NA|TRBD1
TGTGCCAGCAGCTTAGGCGGGACAGGCTACAATGAGCAGTTCTTC
CASSLGGTGYNEQFF
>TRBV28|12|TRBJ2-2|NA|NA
TGTGCCAGCAGCCCGAGATCGGGGGAGCTGTTTTTT
CASSPRSGELFF